A single sample is the source of the 14 T cell receptor beta chains below, sequenced in a study of cytomegalovirus exposure and HLA in healthy donors. Both 60 Vbeta primers and 13 Jbeta primers went into the PCR. Measured with immunoSEQ multiplex PCR; TCRdb has only the in-frame clones, and not every one. The sample consists of 150,000 or so clones, around 78% of them appearing once. The sample consisted of PBMCs. All receptors come from a woman aged 18-29 years in good health and CMV-seronegative.

The chain combines TRBV5-1 with TRBJ2-2; tentative D call: TRBD1 (5 bases). Trimming cost V 3 bases and J 6 bases, with 9 bases left between them. In germline, CDR1 is SGHRS, CDR2 YFSETQ. This CDR3 is 13 amino acids long. CDR3 sequence (DNA): TGCGCCAGCAGCTACTCAGGGCCCGGGGAGCTGTTTTTT. Translating it yields CASSYSGPGELFF.

This clone was observed a few times. The rearrangement uses TRBV11-2 and TRBJ1-2, with D unresolved. This CDR3 spans 14 amino acids. From germline, CDR1 is SGHAT and CDR2 FQNNGV. V gave up 0 bases and J gave up 0 bases, with 5 bases separating them. CDR3 sequence: CASSLEASNYGYTF. CDR3 DNA sequence: TGTGCCAGCAGCTTAGAAGCTTCTAACTATGGCTACACCTTC.

The gene calls are TRBV7-9 and TRBJ1-3; D is perhaps TRBD1 (6 bases). Trimming left V 5 bases short and J 2 bases short, with 19 bases between. The germline CDR1 and CDR2 sequences are SEHNR and FQNEAQ (reference sequence). CDR3 size: 17 residues. CDR3 sequence: CASSPSTIQGTGNTIYF. Here the CDR3 DNA reads TGTGCCAGCAGCCCATCTACCATACAGGGTACTGGAAACACCATATATTTT.

A single count supports this clone. The gene calls are TRBV4-1 and TRBJ1-6, with TRBD1 matching 9 bases. Germline CDR1 and CDR2: MGHRA and YSYEKL. J lost 0 bases, V lost 3 bases, and 6 bases had no gene match. CDR3 size: 18 residues. The CDR3 region is CASSQEGQGSSYNSPLHF. For the CDR3, the DNA is TGCGCCAGCAGCCAGGAGGGACAGGGCAGCTCCTATAATTCACCCCTCCACTTT.

This clone showed up just a few times. The V call is TRBV11-2, the J call TRBJ1-4; D gene unclear. Trimming pared 2 bases from V and 6 bases from J, leaving 13 bases between. The CDR3 runs 15 residues. Germline CDR1 SGHAT, CDR2 FQNNGV. CDR3 nucleotides: TGTGCCAGCAGCTTACCCGGGGAGAAGGATGAAAAACTGTTTTTT. Its translation is CASSLPGEKDEKLFF.

The chain combines TRBV27 with TRBJ2-5; tentative D call: TRBD2 (6 bases). Germline V gene lookup returns CDR1 MNHEY and CDR2 SMNVEV (reference sequence). The CDR3 is made up of 14 amino acids. V dropped 5 bases and J dropped 4 bases, with 14 bases sitting between them. The CDR3 sequence is CASSPRLVGETQYF. For the CDR3, the DNA is TGTGCCAGCAGTCCGCGACTAGTCGGAGAGACCCAGTACTTC.

The chain carries TRBV14 and TRBJ2-7, with D possibly TRBD1 on 5 matching bases. Germline V gives CDR1 SGHDN, CDR2 FVKESK. V was cut by 1 base and J by 3 bases, with 7 bases left in between. The CDR3 runs 13 residues. The CDR3 DNA follows: TGTGCCAGCAGCCAAGCAGGGATCTACGAGCAGTACTTC. Translated, it gives CASSQAGIYEQYF.

The chain joins TRBV7-6 to TRBJ1-6, with D hard to call. The CDR3 covers 13 residues. Per germline, CDR1 SGHVS and CDR2 FNYEAQ. V was pared by 8 bases and J by 6 bases, with 11 bases between. CDR3 in DNA: TGTGCCAGCGGCAGAACCCTTAATTCACCCCTCCACTTT. Encoded protein: CASGRTLNSPLHF.

The chain is built from TRBV14 and TRBJ1-2, with 10 bases lining up with TRBD1. The CDR3 has 14 residues. V lost 3 bases, J lost 9 bases, and 7 bases stayed unmatched. CDR1 and CDR2 (germline): SGHDN, FVKESK. This CDR3 is CASSQLGQGFSYTF. The CDR3 coding sequence is TGTGCCAGCAGCCAGTTGGGACAGGGGTTCAGCTACACCTTC.

The V gene is TRBV9, the J gene TRBJ1-2; TRBD1 matches at 7 bases. CDR3 size: 15 residues. Germline CDR1 is SGDLS and CDR2 is YYNGEE. J lost 2 bases, V lost 0 bases, and 4 bases had no gene match. DNA of the CDR3: TGTGCCAGCAGCGTAGAACTACAGGGGAACTATGGCTACACCTTC. This gives the protein CASSVELQGNYGYTF.

The chain has TRBV19 and TRBJ1-1; D is undetermined. Germline lookup yields CDR1 LNHDA and CDR2 SQIVND (reference sequence). The CDR3 is 15 amino acids. V was clipped by 0 bases and J by 4 bases, with 12 bases between them. The CDR3 DNA follows: TGTGCCAGTAGTATAGAGGGCAGGTCCTTCACTGAAGCTTTCTTT. This gives the protein CASSIEGRSFTEAFF. Full variable domain (outside the CDR3, taken from reference TRBV19 and TRBJ1-1): DGGITQSPKYLFRKEGQNVTLSCEQNLNHDAMYWYRQDPGQGLRLIYYSQIVNDFQKGDIAEGYSVSREKKESFPLTVTSAQKNPTAFYLCASSIEGRSFTEAFFGQGTRLTVV.

The V and J genes are TRBV11-2 and TRBJ1-1; the D gene is possibly TRBD1 (5 bases). V lost 2 bases and J lost 5, with 12 bases in between. The CDR3 consists of 14 residues. The V gene's germline CDR1 is SGHAT and CDR2 FQNNGV. This CDR3 reads CASSLQGIGTEAFF. The CDR3 DNA reads as TGTGCCAGCAGCTTACAGGGAATAGGGACTGAAGCTTTCTTT.

The gene calls are TRBV10-3 and TRBJ1-2, with D tentatively TRBD1 (6 bases). From germline, CDR1 is ENHRY and CDR2 SYGVKD. This CDR3 has 13 amino acids. The V gene lost 6 bases and the J gene lost 3 bases, with 11 bases spanning the gap. The CDR3: CAIRTGTDYGYTF. The CDR3 coding sequence is TGTGCCATCAGAACAGGGACGGACTATGGCTACACCTTC.

This clone was seen a handful of times. V gene TRBV6-5 combines with J gene TRBJ1-1; 8 bases align to TRBD1. The CDR3 is 15 residues long. CDR1 is MNHEY and CDR2 is SVGAGI in the germline V gene. Losses at the gene ends were 2 bases for V and 1 base for J; bases not matched to a gene: 3. The CDR3 spells CASSYPGQGNTEAFF. The CDR3 coding sequence is TGTGCCAGCAGTTACCCTGGACAGGGGAACACTGAAGCTTTCTTT.